This T cell receptor (beta chain) was sequenced in a study of T cells in Graves' hyperthyroidism and ophthalmopathy. Each ophthalmopathy patient scored at least 3 on the Clinical Activity Score and at least 4 on NOSPECS grade, with duration under 3 months. Overall study findings and caveats: In validation, the model predicted ophthalmopathy. These predictions came a median about 6 months before onset.

Per the germline V gene, CDR1 is SQVTM and CDR2 is ANQGSEA. The CDR3 covers 13 residues. The trim removed 6 bases at V and 5 bases at J, leaving 8 bases unmatched. This clonotype was counted at least ten times. No antigen is known for it. Template material for amplifying TCR beta CDR3 regions consisted of RNA transcripts. During a first-round RT-PCR of the TCR CDR3, the HTBI primer set was used. Each CDR3 protein is one row after TCRdb ran MiXCR on the multiplex PCR reads. This table has fewer than 250,000 distinct CDR3 sequences, more than 20% appearing once. Sequences were obtained from blood. This chain joins TRBV29-1 and TRBJ2-5; 8 bases align to TRBD1. This receptor was identified in a woman aged 40 to 49 with Graves' ophthalmopathy. CDR3 loop: CSVVRTGRETQYF. The DNA for the CDR3 is TGCAGCGTCGTCAGGACAGGGCGGGAGACCCAGTACTTC.